One sample yielded the 11 T cell receptor beta chains listed below, sequenced in a study of CD8 T cells in Susac syndrome. RNA amounts of roughly 0.5 to 1 ug underwent reverse transcription with random hexamers. TCRdb reprocessed the immunoSEQ multiplex PCR reads with MiXCR, giving one entry per CDR3 protein. This sample has roughly 250,000 distinct CDR3 sequences; almost 97% occur once, and the top ten carry 0.095% to 0.12%. Sequenced: CD4+ T cells from PBMCs. The receptor set was obtained from a human donor with Susac syndrome.

The chain joins TRBV11-2 to TRBJ2-1; TRBD1 matches at 11 bases. Germline loops: CDR1 SGHAT, CDR2 FQNNGV. The CDR3 contains 16 residues. V gave up 6 bases and J gave up 5 bases; unmatched junction bases: 9. Here the CDR3 DNA reads TGTGCCAGCAGTTCTACACCGGGACAGGGGGACAATGAGCAGTTCTTC. It translates to CASSSTPGQGDNEQFF.

The rearrangement joins TRBV12-3 or TRBV12-4 to TRBJ1-1; 7 nucleotides align to TRBD1. CDR3 size: 18 residues. V dropped 5 bases and J dropped 0; count of bases not matched to a gene: 15. This chain's CDR3 is CASSDLISGQAMNTEAFF. The CDR3, as DNA: TGTGCCAGCAGTGACCTGATCTCCGGACAGGCGATGAACACTGAAGCTTTCTTT.

This chain joins TRBV18 and TRBJ2-3; 12 positions agree with TRBD1. The V segment lost 3 bases and the J segment 4 bases; nucleotides outside the gene matches: 5. The CDR3 extends over 16 amino acids. CDR1 and CDR2 from the germline V gene are KGHSH and LQKENI. CDR3 nucleotides: TGTGCCAGCTCACCGCCCGGGACAGGGGGCGCAGATACGCAGTATTTT. It is translated as CASSPPGTGGADTQYF.

This sequence joins TRBV11-1 and TRBJ1-2; the D is unclear. The germline V gene has CDR1 SGHAT and CDR2 FQDESV (reference sequence). This CDR3 region has 15 residues. Trimming stripped 2 bases from V and 8 bases from J, with 18 bases between. The CDR3 DNA follows: TGTGCCAGCAGCTTAAGCTTCCGGGCCTCGGGAGGCTACACCTTC. It codes for CASSLSFRASGGYTF.

V is TRBV27 and J is TRBJ1-2; tentative D call: TRBD1 (5 bases). CDR1 and CDR2 (germline): MNHEY, SMNVEV (reference sequence). The V gene lost 8 bases and the J gene lost 2 bases, with 12 bases spanning the gap. CDR3 length equals 13 residues. The CDR3 loop is CASQGGDNYGYTF. DNA for the CDR3: TGTGCCAGCCAGGGAGGGGACAACTATGGCTACACCTTC.

The chain combines TRBV12-3 or TRBV12-4 with TRBJ2-1, with 7 bases lining up with TRBD2. The CDR3 sequence is 15 residues long. J lost 0 bases, V lost 3 bases, and 2 bases had no gene match. This CDR3 is CASSLGLSSYNEQFF. The CDR3 coding sequence is TGTGCCAGCAGTTTGGGACTAAGCTCCTACAATGAGCAGTTCTTC.

This rearrangement joins TRBV15 to TRBJ1-5, with a possible D match to TRBD1 (5 bases). CDR1 is LNHNV, CDR2 YYDKDF, per germline (reference sequence). V lost 0 bases and J 11 bases, leaving 20 bases between the germline ends. The CDR3 consists of 16 residues. CDR3 protein: CATSRDPTTASGAQHF. In nucleotides, the CDR3 is TGTGCCACCAGCAGAGATCCCACGACAGCAAGTGGAGCCCAGCATTTT.

This chain connects TRBV7-9 to TRBJ2-2; no firm D call. The germline V gene encodes CDR1 SEHNR and CDR2 FQNEAQ (reference sequence). The CDR3 totals 13 residues. V lost 1 base and J lost 6, with 6 bases in between. Here the CDR3 reads CASSLEGPGELFF. The CDR3 nucleotides read TGTGCCAGCAGCTTAGAGGGCCCCGGGGAGCTGTTTTTT.

The rearrangement uses TRBV7-2 and TRBJ2-1; possibly TRBD1 for D (5 bases). This CDR3 comprises 15 residues. V was cut by 6 bases and J by 2 bases, with 14 bases left in between. Looked up from germline, CDR1 is SGHTA and CDR2 is FQGNSA. CDR3 nucleotides: TGTGCCAGCAGTTGGGCCCAGGGCCCCTACAATGAGCAGTTCTTC. It codes for CASSWAQGPYNEQFF. Full variable domain (remainder filled in from reference TRBV7-2 and TRBJ2-1): GAGVSQSPSNKVTEKGKDVELRCDPISGHTALYWYRQSLGQGLEFLIYFQGNSAPDKSGLPSDRFSAERTGGSVSTLTIQRTQQEDSAVYLCASSWAQGPYNEQFFGPGTRLTVL.

This chain connects TRBV12-3 or TRBV12-4 to TRBJ2-7, with 11 bases that match TRBD2. Trimming cost V 2 bases and J 3 bases; bases outside gene matches: 9. The CDR3 has 17 amino acids. The CDR3 protein is CASSLSLLAGEFYEQYF. In nucleotides, the CDR3 is TGTGCCAGCAGTTTAAGCCTACTAGCGGGAGAGTTCTACGAGCAGTACTTC.

This clonotype has more than one count but fewer than ten. The CDR3 region is CASSSGLAGANEQFF. The CDR3 DNA reads TGTGCCAGCAGCTCGGGACTAGCGGGAGCCAATGAGCAGTTCTTC. This chain joins TRBV9 and TRBJ2-1, with 14 bases that match TRBD2. This CDR3 contains 15 residues. V trimming: 4 bases; J trimming: 6 bases; junction bases outside the gene matches: 3. Germline V lookup: CDR1 SGDLS, CDR2 YYNGEE.